These T cell receptor beta chains were read from a single sample in a study of blood T cell repertoires in COVID-19. TCRdb keeps only in-frame clones here, not all; method: immunoSEQ multiplex PCR. The table lists some 180,000 clones, 84% of them singletons. Specimen: peripheral blood. The receptor source for this set is a woman over 75 with COVID-19, enrolled during active disease. CDR3s include the opening cysteine and the closing phenylalanine or tryptophan. The D gene is left open where the match is weak. Part of the rows lack a size; the others show once, few, many or a class for expanded clones.

V,J,D,size,CDR3,DNA
TRBV19,TRBJ1-2,NA,NA,CASSTAAAPNYGYTF,TGTGCCAGTAGTACCGCGGCAGCTCCAAACTATGGCTACACCTTC
TRBV19,TRBJ2-1,NA,few,CASSIIPGVEQFF,TGTGCCAGTAGTATAATTCCCGGGGTTGAGCAGTTCTTC
TRBV27,TRBJ2-7,TRBD1,few,CASRGTGETYEQYF,TGTGCCAGCAGGGGGACAGGGGAGACCTACGAGCAGTACTTC
TRBV14,TRBJ1-2,NA,once,CASSQLHGYTF,TGTGCCAGCAGCCAACTACATGGCTACACCTTC
TRBV27,TRBJ1-4,TRBD1,NA,CASRRQGSANEKLFF,TGTGCCAGCAGGAGACAGGGTTCTGCCAATGAAAAACTGTTTTTT
TRBV12-3/TRBV12-4,TRBJ1-1,NA,NA,CASSSFPGAEAFF,TGTGCCAGCAGTTCTTTTCCGGGGGCTGAAGCTTTCTTT
TRBV7-8,TRBJ2-3,TRBD2,NA,CASSLSGSPADTQYF,TGTGCCAGCAGCCTCAGCGGGAGTCCCGCAGATACGCAGTATTTT
TRBV7-6,TRBJ2-1,NA,NA,CASSLAPSSIPPYNEQFF,TGTGCCAGCAGCTTAGCGCCTAGCAGCATCCCCCCCTACAATGAGCAGTTCTTC
TRBV10-3,TRBJ1-6,NA,NA,CAISGPGGGDNSPLHF,TGTGCCATCAGTGGCCCGGGGGGAGGAGATAATTCACCCCTCCACTTT
TRBV6-5,TRBJ2-1,TRBD2,NA,CASSLIAGGPGEQFF,TGTGCCAGCAGTTTAATAGCGGGGGGGCCCGGTGAGCAGTTCTTC
TRBV29-1,TRBJ2-2,TRBD2,once,CSAIAGANTGELFF,TGCAGCGCCATAGCGGGGGCGAACACCGGGGAGCTGTTTTTT
TRBV27,TRBJ2-4,TRBD2,NA,CASSLLTGGERAKNIQYF,TGTGCCAGCAGTCTTTTAACGGGAGGGGAACGAGCCAAAAACATTCAGTACTTC
TRBV7-2,TRBJ2-7,TRBD2,NA,CASRPKREGPHEQYF,TGTGCCAGCAGGCCAAAGCGGGAGGGCCCTCACGAGCAGTACTTC
TRBV6-5,TRBJ1-1,NA,NA,CASGRQVNTEAFF,TGTGCCAGCGGGAGACAGGTGAACACTGAAGCTTTCTTT
TRBV5-1,TRBJ1-2,TRBD1,NA,CASSSDRGEGYTF,TGCGCCAGCAGCAGTGACAGGGGTGAGGGCTACACCTTC
TRBV3-1/TRBV3-2,TRBJ1-4,NA,NA,CASSQGAGSEKLFF,TGTGCCAGCAGCCAGGGGGCAGGGAGTGAAAAACTGTTTTTT
TRBV19,TRBJ1-2,NA,NA,CAIMQGRYGYTF,TGTGCCATTATGCAGGGAAGGTATGGCTACACCTTC
TRBV20-1,TRBJ2-7,NA,few,CSAGAHYEQYF,TGCAGTGCTGGGGCTCACTACGAGCAGTACTTC
TRBV10-2,TRBJ2-3,NA,NA,CASSEPHRITDTQYF,TGCGCCAGCAGTGAGCCTCACAGAATCACAGATACGCAGTATTTT
TRBV2,TRBJ1-2,TRBD1,NA,CASSELQGALSGYTF,TGTGCCAGCAGTGAACTGCAGGGGGCGCTTAGTGGCTACACCTTC
TRBV2,TRBJ1-4,NA,NA,CASNFREEKLFF,TGTGCCAGCAACTTCAGGGAAGAAAAACTGTTTTTT
TRBV5-4,TRBJ1-4,TRBD1,NA,CASSNPTGGHEKLFF,TGTGCCAGCAGCAACCCGACAGGGGGCCATGAAAAACTGTTTTTT
TRBV2,TRBJ2-1,NA,once,CASSRLMAEQFF,TGTGCCAGCAGTAGACTGATGGCTGAGCAGTTCTTC
TRBV7-2,TRBJ1-2,TRBD1,NA,CASSLRGRWGYTF,TGTGCCAGCAGCTTAAGGGGGCGGTGGGGCTACACCTTC
TRBV6-5,TRBJ1-2,NA,NA,CAAGGGGYTF,TGTGCCGCCGGGGGAGGCGGCTACACCTTC
TRBV27,TRBJ2-7,NA,NA,CASSSSQTGGSKQYF,TGTGCCAGCAGTTCTTCCCAGACAGGAGGTTCAAAGCAGTACTTC
TRBV19,TRBJ1-1,NA,NA,CASSISRVGTEAFF,TGTGCCAGTAGTATATCCAGGGTTGGGACTGAAGCTTTCTTT
TRBV7-2,TRBJ2-5,TRBD2,NA,CASSSDGRVGTQYF,TGTGCCAGCAGCTCCGACGGGAGGGTCGGGACCCAGTACTTC
TRBV19,TRBJ1-1,NA,NA,CASRHGTPMNTEAFF,TGTGCCAGTAGACACGGGACACCAATGAACACTGAAGCTTTCTTT
TRBV29-1,TRBJ1-3,NA,NA,CSVSSGWPSGNTIYF,TGCAGCGTTTCCTCGGGGTGGCCCTCTGGAAACACCATATATTTT
TRBV21-1,TRBJ2-1,NA,NA,CASSSGSGDYNEQFF,TGTGCCAGCAGCAGTGGTAGCGGGGACTACAATGAGCAGTTCTTC
TRBV27,TRBJ2-5,TRBD2,NA,CASSKTLAARETQYF,TGTGCCAGCAGTAAAACACTAGCGGCCCGAGAGACCCAGTACTTC
TRBV24-1,TRBJ2-7,NA,NA,CATLPPGLRLEQYF,TGTGCCACCCTCCCACCGGGACTCCGGTTAGAGCAGTACTTC
TRBV28,TRBJ2-7,NA,few,CASSRSGTGTYEQYF,TGTGCCAGCAGTCGCTCCGGGACTGGAACCTACGAGCAGTACTTC
TRBV5-1,TRBJ2-5,NA,NA,CASSSLASETQYF,TGCGCCAGCAGTTCACTAGCATCCGAGACCCAGTACTTC
TRBV10-2,TRBJ2-7,TRBD2,NA,CASSSGLPSYEQYF,TGCGCCAGCAGTTCGGGACTACCCTCCTACGAGCAGTACTTC
TRBV5-1,TRBJ2-1,TRBD2,NA,CASSRGLAGRIVSEQFF,TGCGCCAGCAGCCGCGGACTAGCGGGACGGATCGTATCGGAGCAGTTCTTC
TRBV5-1,TRBJ2-4,NA,NA,CASSPGSRKNIQYF,TGCGCCAGTTCCCCCGGGAGTCGTAAAAACATTCAGTACTTC
TRBV6-5,TRBJ2-5,NA,NA,CASRTTGETQYF,TGTGCCAGCAGAACTACCGGGGAGACCCAGTACTTC
TRBV18,TRBJ2-7,NA,NA,CASSPLSFQAGEQYF,TGTGCCAGCTCACCACTTTCATTCCAGGCCGGCGAGCAGTACTTC
TRBV7-3,TRBJ2-5,TRBD1,NA,CASSSDRGGTQYF,TGTGCCAGCAGCTCCGACAGGGGTGGGACCCAGTACTTC
TRBV5-5,TRBJ2-7,TRBD1,NA,CASSGQGVSYEQYF,TGTGCCAGCTCCGGACAGGGGGTCTCCTACGAGCAGTACTTC
TRBV2,TRBJ1-2,TRBD1,NA,CASSVARTGTNGYTF,TGTGCCAGCAGTGTGGCGAGGACAGGAACAAATGGCTACACCTTC
TRBV12-5,TRBJ2-7,TRBD2,NA,CASGLPLAGVLYEQYF,TGTGCTAGTGGTTTGCCACTAGCGGGGGTTCTCTACGAGCAGTACTTC
TRBV7-2,TRBJ1-5,TRBD1,NA,CASSLRDSDQPQHF,TGTGCCAGCAGCCTCCGGGACAGCGATCAGCCCCAGCATTTT
TRBV18,TRBJ2-3,TRBD2,NA,CASLRTSASTDTQYF,TGTGCCAGCTTGCGGACTAGCGCCAGCACAGATACGCAGTATTTT
TRBV6-1,TRBJ1-2,TRBD1,NA,CASSSTGSHGYTF,TGTGCCAGCAGTTCGACAGGGTCGCATGGCTACACCTTC